This T cell receptor (beta chain) was recorded in a study of blood T cell repertoires in COVID-19. As for the study in general: Specimens from acute and convalescent COVID-19 originated in the United States, Italy and Spain. Nucleic acid was either cDNA or gDNA, and it came from T cells, B-cell-depleted T cells, or PBMCs.

Original processing notes: It was from reference gene primer amplification that nucleated cell counts were estimated. The protocol was immunoSEQ multiplex PCR, while the TCRdb copy is restricted to in-frame clones and leaves out a portion. The V and J calls and clone size are taken from that table; D and trimming were inferred from the DNA. The sample shows approximately 200,000 clones, around 87% of them seen only once. The CDR3 extends over 17 amino acids. The V and J ends lost 2 bases and 0 bases, in that order; junction bases with no gene match: 4. Germline V gene lookup returns CDR1 LGHNA and CDR2 YNFKEQ.

The TCR was taken from a woman in her twenties or thirties with active or convalescent COVID-19. Sequencing input: peripheral blood. This sequence joins TRBV4-2 and TRBJ1-6; 7 nucleotides match TRBD1. In nucleotides, the CDR3 is TGTGCCAGCAGCCAACCTGACAGGGACTCCTATAATTCACCCCTCCACTTT. This codes for CASSQPDRDSYNSPLHF.